The 15 T cell receptor beta chains below all came from one sample that was sequenced in a study of blood T cell repertoires in COVID-19. Sequencing used immunoSEQ multiplex PCR; TCRdb keeps in-frame clones, though not all of them. This sample yields about 22,000 clones, of which around 80% are seen a single time; 22% belongs to the top ten. The specimen was peripheral blood. These receptors all come from a man older than 75 with active or convalescent COVID-19.

The rearrangement links TRBV6-2 or TRBV6-3 to TRBJ2-1; 8 nucleotides match TRBD1. Germline V gives CDR1 MNHEY, CDR2 SVGEGT. The V and J ends lost 0 bases and 6 bases, in that order; junction bases with no gene match: 7. The CDR3 length is 16 residues. The CDR3 bases are TGTGCCAGCAGTTACTCAGGCAGGGGGCGCATCAATGAGCAGTTCTTC. Its translation: CASSYSGRGRINEQFF.

The chain is built from TRBV12-3 or TRBV12-4 and TRBJ2-1, with 8 bases aligning to TRBD1. The V and J ends lost 7 bases and 4 bases, in that order; junction bases with no gene match: 3. The CDR3 loop spans 13 amino acids. CDR3 DNA sequence: TGTGCCAGCACGGGACAGGCATACAATGAGCAGTTCTTC. It codes for CASTGQAYNEQFF.

J is TRBJ2-3 and V is TRBV9; 7 positions match TRBD2. CDR1 and CDR2 (germline): SGDLS, YYNGEE. CDR3 length: 16 residues. Trimming at V came to 0 bases and at J to 1 base, leaving 5 bases not matched to a gene. CDR3 DNA: TGTGCCAGCAGCGTAGTAATAGCGGGCGGCACAGATACGCAGTATTTT. As protein: CASSVVIAGGTDTQYF.

The V gene is TRBV19, the J gene TRBJ1-2; 7 positions match TRBD1. The CDR3 spans 15 residues. Germline V gene sequence: CDR1 LNHDA, CDR2 SQIVND (reference sequence). J lost 7 bases, V lost 5 bases, and 13 bases had no gene match. CDR3 nucleotides: TGTGCCAGTAGTCAACCGGACAGGCCTGTCACTGGCTACACCTTC. This sequence encodes CASSQPDRPVTGYTF.

This clone was seen a single time. This chain links TRBV23-1 with TRBJ2-1, with a weak D call TRBD2 (5 bases). TRBV23-1 is placed among ORFs of uncertain function. The length of the CDR3 is 16 residues. The V and J ends lost 0 bases and 3 bases respectively, with 12 bases between them. CDR3 residues: CASSQSAGERYNEQFF. The DNA for the CDR3 is TGCGCCAGCAGTCAATCGGCCGGGGAACGCTACAATGAGCAGTTCTTC.

Here the CDR3 DNA reads TGTGCCAGCAGCTTAGGGGGACAGGCTTCTGGCTACACCTTC. It translates to CASSLGGQASGYTF. The rearrangement joins TRBV11-2 to TRBJ1-2, with TRBD1 matching 8 bases. V trimming: 1 base; J trimming: 7 bases; junction bases outside the gene matches: 5. Per the germline V gene, CDR1 is SGHAT and CDR2 is FQNNGV. There are 14 residues in the CDR3.

The CDR3 DNA follows: TGTGCCAGCTCACCACCGGGACTAGCGGGAGTAGAGACCCAGTACTTC. As protein: CASSPPGLAGVETQYF. J is TRBJ2-5 and V is TRBV18; TRBD2 agrees at 14 bases. Trimming removed 0 bases from V and 4 bases from J; junction bases left unmatched: 1. Germline V CDR1 and CDR2: KGHSH, LQKENI. The CDR3 has 16 residues.

The chain recombines TRBV11-2 with TRBJ2-2; 9 bases map to TRBD2. V dropped 0 bases and J dropped 5; count of bases not matched to a gene: 4. The CDR3 has 16 residues. In germline, CDR1 is SGHAT, CDR2 FQNNGV. This CDR3 is CASSLDAGGRTGELFF. CDR3 DNA sequence: TGTGCCAGCAGCTTAGATGCGGGAGGGCGGACCGGGGAGCTGTTTTTT.

This rearrangement joins TRBV18 to TRBJ1-1; no definite D call. This CDR3 region has 15 residues. Germline loops: CDR1 KGHSH, CDR2 LQKENI. The V end was cut by 2 bases, the J end by 4 bases, with 14 bases between. CDR3 sequence: CASSPGRVWVTEAFF. The CDR3, as DNA: TGTGCCAGCTCACCAGGCCGGGTTTGGGTCACTGAAGCTTTCTTT.

V and J are TRBV28 and TRBJ1-1; TRBD1 aligns across 7 bases. There are 13 residues in the CDR3. Germline V lookup: CDR1 MDHEN, CDR2 SYDVKM. V shed 3 bases, J shed 5 bases, and the junction held 3 bases outside the gene matches. CDR3 DNA: TGTGCCAGCAGTTTCGGCAGGGGGACTGAAGCTTTCTTT. This encodes CASSFGRGTEAFF.

The chain is built from TRBV19 and TRBJ1-3, with TRBD1 matching 7 bases. Losses at the gene ends were 2 bases for V and 2 bases for J; bases not matched to a gene: 6. Looked up from germline, CDR1 is LNHDA and CDR2 is SQIVND (reference sequence). The CDR3 has 16 amino acids. The CDR3 is CASSITSDRPGNTIYF. In DNA form, the CDR3 reads TGTGCCAGTAGTATAACCTCGGACAGGCCTGGAAACACCATATATTTT.

The V call is TRBV27, the J call TRBJ2-5, with TRBD2 matching over 8 bases. The CDR3 runs to 16 residues. Germline V gene data show CDR1 as MNHEY and CDR2 as SMNVEV (reference sequence). V shed 1 base, J shed 1 base, and the junction held 5 bases outside the gene matches. This CDR3 reads CASSLFDGGAQETQYF. The DNA for the CDR3 is TGTGCCAGCAGTTTATTCGACGGGGGGGCCCAAGAGACCCAGTACTTC.

V is TRBV18 and J is TRBJ2-3; 8 bases align to TRBD2. Germline CDR1 is KGHSH and CDR2 is LQKENI. CDR3 length equals 17 residues. Losses at the gene ends were 6 bases for V and 6 bases for J; bases not matched to a gene: 17. The CDR3 nucleotides are TGTGCCAGCTCCCCAGCCCTAGCCGGGGGGGCCAGGGATACGCAGTATTTT. Translated: CASSPALAGGARDTQYF.

V gene TRBV5-6 combines with J gene TRBJ2-2, with 8 bases lining up with TRBD1. Per germline, CDR1 SGHDT and CDR2 YYEEEE. The trim removed 1 base at V and 7 bases at J, leaving 6 bases unmatched. This CDR3 is built from 15 residues. The CDR3: CASSLPGGAHGELFF. The CDR3 DNA follows: TGTGCCAGCAGCTTGCCAGGGGGCGCGCACGGGGAGCTGTTTTTT.

This chain joins TRBV11-2 and TRBJ1-1, with D possibly being TRBD1 (5 bases). The CDR3 contains 14 residues. Per the germline V gene, CDR1 is SGHAT and CDR2 is FQNNGV. Deletions cut 5 bases from V and 5 bases from J, with 15 bases between. DNA for the CDR3: TGTGCCAGCAGCCTGTCCCAGGGTAATACTGAAGCTTTCTTT. It is translated as CASSLSQGNTEAFF.